This TCR beta chain was retrieved from a study of Graves' ophthalmopathy and Graves' hyperthyroidism. CDR3 regions of TCR beta were amplified from RNA transcripts. RT-PCR in the first round used HTBI primers; a second-round multiplex PCR followed. TCRdb reprocessed the multiplex PCR reads via MiXCR and lists one record per CDR3 protein. This sample has roughly 700,000 distinct CDR3 sequences, with 40% found just once. General observations from the study: Clonotypes were expanded in thyroid at above 0.001 frequency, and most also appeared in blood. Discriminating ophthalmopathy from stable hyperthyroidism, a 13-signature model attained a sensitivity of approximately 90% and a specificity of 80% to 82%.

Between the trimmed V and J ends, which lost 3 bases and 3 bases, there was a span of 12 bases. Germline V gives CDR1 MNHNY, CDR2 SVGAGI (reference sequence). The CDR3 contains 15 residues. Note on this clonotype: Its specificity is unknown.

Moderate-to-severe activity, CAS at least 3, NOSPECS at least 4 and duration under 3 months characterized donors with ophthalmopathy. Isolation of PBMCs was performed using 9 to 10 ml of fresh peripheral blood. Specimen: peripheral blood. This TCR derives from an adult man with Graves' ophthalmopathy. The chain couples TRBV6-6 to TRBJ1-5; D gene unclear. As DNA, the CDR3 is TGTGCCAGCAGTTATCGAGAAGTCGTCAATCAGCCCCAGCATTTT. Translated, it gives CASSYREVVNQPQHF.